This T cell receptor (beta chain) is drawn from a study of CD8+ T cells in alopecia areata (dated by TCRdb to the late 2010s). Background for the entire study: The treated patients, all with moderate-to-severe alopecia areata, were enrolled in an open-label pilot trial of oral tofacitinib given at 5 to 10 mg twice daily. RNA came from the PAXgene miRNA kit for fixed scalp, the miRNeasy kit for PBMCs, and the RNeasy kit for mouse skin. Human TCRbeta sequencing covered scalp tissue and sorted CD4+ and CD8+ peripheral blood T cells from patchy and totalis/universalis alopecia areata patients and healthy controls. Tofacitinib-treated patients had biopsies at baseline and at 4 and 24 weeks of treatment, with a later scalp biopsy in several patients. For the treated patients, the SALT score, which quantifies what percentage of scalp surface area is affected, served as the measure of disease severity. TCRbeta CDR3 regions were amplified by immunoSEQ multiplex PCR with 35 Vbeta forward and 13 Jbeta reverse primers. Patients stayed on tofacitinib for 6 to 18 months and then had 6 months of follow-up off drug so that delayed response and recurrence could be assessed. Clonality in the scalp was compared among normal scalp (n=4), patchy alopecia areata scalp (n=8), and alopecia totalis/universalis scalp (n=8). To study T cell clonal expansion in alopecia areata, the researchers applied high-throughput TCRbeta sequencing to both the C3H/HeJ mouse model and human patients. Beyond this particular receptor, the publication reports: With tofacitinib, both scalp clonality and the number of expanded CD8+ clones among the top 100 scalp clones went down significantly. The treated cohort was small, with a single nonresponder, so links between baseline CD8+ expansion and response need larger studies. Scalp TCR repertoire analysis is complicated because resident alphabeta T cells in normal human skin are also sequenced, whereas mouse skin is dominated by gammadelta T cells. Higher clonality and more expanded CD8+ clones were observed in lesional scalp than in normal scalp, particularly in alopecia totalis/universalis, a finding suggestive of antigenic drive. TCR sequences shared between patients were less clear than in mice, possibly partly because of HLA diversity in the patient population. Many expanded lesional clones were found to persist in scalp and blood during tofacitinib treatment, and relapse after treatment cessation may be partly explained by this persistence.

Per the publication, the time point label means: roughly 26 weeks on oral tofacitinib. Read against the paper, the sample's treatment or condition label means: oral pan-JAK inhibitor, 5-10 mg twice daily. From alopecia areata patients, peripheral blood was collected along with lesional scalp punch biopsies. PBMCs were separated by density centrifugation and stained for CD3, CD4 and CD8, after which CD4+ and CD8+ T cells were sorted on a FACSAria. Receptor libraries were prepared by the immunoSEQ multiplex PCR assay. To provide template for TCR sequencing, every sample had RNA extracted and reverse transcribed into cDNA. First-strand cDNA was synthesized using SuperScript III with a 2:1 mix of oligo-dT and random hexamers. A synthetic immune receptor repertoire was used to measure amplification bias, and any remaining bias was corrected computationally. The original methods were these. Raw reads were preprocessed for error removal, and CDR3 was defined according to IMGT conventions as running from the conserved cysteine to phenylalanine. To get clonality, Shannon entropy was normalized by log2 of the number of productive unique TCRs and the result was subtracted from 1. Whether scalp clones were CD4 or CD8 was inferred by matching scalp TCRbeta sequences against CD4 and CD8 repertoires sorted from blood. Sourced from immuneACCESS, this table was stored by TCRdb with only in-frame sequences that have V and J called. A share of the clones is absent; for the studies checked, an unresolved V gene accounts for under half, and the remainder has no known explanation. Clonal size and the V and J genes are those of that table, whereas D and trimming came from the DNA. This sample holds some 170,000 clones; less than 70% were observed only once. The ten top clones hold 11% of the sample.

In regard to this clone: Its binding antigen is unknown. No base quality values were provided; no much bigger clone lies one nucleotide off.

This clonotype originated in a human donor with alopecia areata. The sequences come from CD8+ T cells sorted from blood, collected at week 24, from a patient treated with tofacitinib.

The DNA is TGTGCCAGCAGGGGACCTCCCCACTATGGCTACACCTTC. Its protein reads: CASRGPPHYGYTF. The chain uses TRBV2 and TRBJ1-2; the D segment could be TRBD1, given 5 matching bases. The junction shows trimming of 6 bases on V and 3 bases on J, plus 11 bases between the germline ends. The germline V gene sets CDR1 to SNHLY and CDR2 to FYNNEI. Counted from cysteine to phenylalanine, this CDR3 has 13 amino acids. Solely the CDR3 DNA is kept, with 39 bases framed from the first base.